Following are 23 T cell receptor beta chains from one sample sequenced in a study of blood T cell repertoires in COVID-19 (TCRdb year 2020). The method was the immunoSEQ multiplex PCR assay. TCRdb's version of the immuneACCESS table is confined to in-frame rearrangements and falls short of the full clone set. An unresolved V gene accounts for under half of the shortfall where checked; the remainder is of unknown origin. The sample table shows roughly 330,000 clones, and approximately 82% are seen once. The ten largest clonotypes hold about 1.2% of the sample. Sequencing was performed on peripheral blood. The receptor source for this set is a woman aged 45-65 years with acute or convalescent COVID-19.

The rearrangement joins TRBV27 to TRBJ2-1; perhaps TRBD2 as D (6 bases). V shed 7 bases and J shed 2 bases, with 12 bases lying between them. Germline lookup yields CDR1 MNHEY and CDR2 SMNVEV (reference sequence). There are 14 residues in the CDR3. CDR3 in DNA: TGTGCCAGCATTGACGGGGGACCCTACAATGAGCAGTTCTTC. It yields the protein CASIDGGPYNEQFF.

V usage is TRBV5-1 and J usage is TRBJ1-2, with a tentative D call TRBD1 (5 bases). The CDR3 is made up of 14 amino acids. Germline V lookup: CDR1 SGHRS, CDR2 YFSETQ. Trimming shortened V by 2 bases and J by 7 bases, and 15 bases separated the two germline ends. Here the CDR3 reads CASSFSPGTGGYTF. The CDR3 DNA is TGCGCCAGCAGCTTCTCCCCCGGGACTGGTGGCTACACCTTC.

This chain connects TRBV7-2 to TRBJ2-7; D might be TRBD2 (7 bases). This CDR3 is built from 14 residues. The V end lost 5 bases, the J end lost 4 bases, and 15 bases lay between the germline ends. In germline, CDR1 is SGHTA, CDR2 FQGNSA. The CDR3 nucleotides read TGTGCCAGCAGCCGGCTAGGGGGGGAGTACGAGCAGTACGTC. This sequence encodes CASSRLGGEYEQYV.

The chain recombines TRBV11-2 with TRBJ2-2; 8 bases align to TRBD2. CDR3 length: 16 amino acids. Germline V lookup: CDR1 SGHAT, CDR2 FQNNGV. V was pared by 3 bases and J by 3 bases, with 6 bases of the junction left unmatched. The CDR3: CASSFIQREHTGELFF. CDR3 DNA: TGTGCCAGCAGCTTTATCCAGCGGGAGCACACCGGGGAGCTGTTTTTT. Combining the CDR3 with reference TRBV11-2 and TRBJ2-2 gives the whole variable domain EAGVAQSPRYKIIEKRQSVAFWCNPISGHATLYWYQQILGQGPKLLIQFQNNGVVDDSQLPKDRFSAERLKGVDSTLKIQPAKLEDSAVYLCASSFIQREHTGELFFGEGSRLTVL.

This clone has a single count. CDR3 in DNA: TGTGCCAGCTCAAGGGACAGTTCCACTGAAGCTTTCTTT. The encoded protein is CASSRDSSTEAFF. The chain employs TRBV18 and TRBJ1-1; 7 bases map to TRBD1. Germline trimming cut 5 bases from V and 4 bases from J; bases unmatched to any gene: 4. This CDR3 contains 13 residues. Germline loops: CDR1 KGHSH, CDR2 LQKENI.

The J gene is TRBJ1-1, the V gene TRBV11-2, with TRBD1 matching 7 bases. The CDR3 contains 14 residues. The V and J ends lost 5 bases and 6 bases, in that order; junction bases with no gene match: 9. The germline V gene encodes CDR1 SGHAT and CDR2 FQNNGV. The chain's CDR3 is CASSQGQADAEAFF. DNA of the CDR3: TGTGCCAGCAGCCAAGGACAGGCGGACGCTGAAGCTTTCTTT.

The rearrangement links TRBV5-4 to TRBJ2-5, with D tentatively TRBD2 (6 bases). Trimming stripped 6 bases from V and 5 bases from J, with 26 bases between. Germline V gene sequence: CDR1 SGHNT, CDR2 YYREEE (reference sequence). The CDR3 has 17 residues. The CDR3 sequence is CASIRGAGLVAGETQYF. The CDR3 region has the DNA TGTGCCAGCATCCGCGGCGCGGGTCTGGTTGCGGGGGAGACCCAGTACTTC. Variable domain in full (rest from reference TRBV5-4 and TRBJ2-5): ETGVTQSPTHLIKTRGQQVTLRCSSQSGHNTVSWYQQALGQGPQFIFQYYREEENGRGNFPPRFSGLQFPNYSSELNVNALELDDSALYLCASIRGAGLVAGETQYFGPGTRLLVL.

This clone was recorded a few times. This chain connects TRBV15 to TRBJ2-3, with D possibly matching TRBD1 (6 bases). CDR1 LNHNV and CDR2 YYDKDF come from the germline V gene (reference sequence). Trimming removed 5 bases at V and 0 bases at J, with 12 bases between. CDR3 length: 15 amino acids. The CDR3 nucleotides are TGTGCCACCAGCCGGGACATGACTAGCACAGATACGCAGTATTTT. It codes for CATSRDMTSTDTQYF.

This clone came up a few times. Here the CDR3 reads CASIRTGGTQYF. CDR3 bases: TGTGCCAGCATCCGGACTGGGGGGACGCAGTATTTT. V gene TRBV12-3 or TRBV12-4 combines with J gene TRBJ2-3; the D gene is possibly TRBD2 (6 bases). The ends were cut back, 7 bases at V and 9 bases at J, with 14 bases in the middle. This CDR3 is 12 amino acids long.

J is TRBJ2-2 and V is TRBV19; D unclear. The CDR3 has 15 residues. The germline V gene encodes CDR1 LNHDA and CDR2 SQIVND (reference sequence). V was trimmed by 5 bases and J by 0 bases, leaving 10 bases between them. The chain's CDR3 is CASSPSFANTGELFF. The CDR3 coding sequence is TGTGCCAGTAGTCCCTCGTTCGCGAACACCGGGGAGCTGTTTTTT.

The chain carries TRBV7-9 and TRBJ1-2, with a weak D call TRBD1 (6 bases). The CDR3 contains 12 residues. Germline V lookup: CDR1 SEHNR, CDR2 FQNEAQ (reference sequence). The V and J ends lost 5 bases and 7 bases respectively, with 11 bases between them. CDR3 sequence (DNA): TGTGCCAGCAGCCCTGGACAGAGTGGCTACACCTTC. Amino acids: CASSPGQSGYTF.

The chain is built from TRBV5-1 and TRBJ1-2; 8 nucleotides match TRBD1. The ends lost 3 bases at V and 5 bases at J; junction bases unmatched: 6. This CDR3 comprises 14 residues. Germline CDR1 and CDR2: SGHRS and YFSETQ. CDR3 nucleotides: TGCGCCAGCAGCTCGGCAGGGGGCCCTTATGGCTACACCTTC. Translated, it gives CASSSAGGPYGYTF.

The rearrangement uses TRBV6-2 or TRBV6-3 and TRBJ2-2, with TRBD1 identical over 9 bases. This CDR3 is 15 amino acids long. Germline CDR1 is MNHEY and CDR2 is SVGEGT. The trim removed 2 bases at V and 6 bases at J, leaving 4 bases unmatched. This CDR3 reads CASSYPGQGPGELFF. In DNA form, the CDR3 reads TGTGCCAGCAGTTACCCCGGACAGGGGCCCGGGGAGCTGTTTTTT.

The CDR3 loop is CASSPQTDSDYGYTF. The CDR3 DNA follows: TGTGCCAGCTCACCTCAAACGGACAGCGACTATGGCTACACCTTC. The rearrangement links TRBV18 to TRBJ1-2, with D possibly being TRBD1 (6 bases). Trimming took off 3 bases at V and 3 bases at J, with 14 bases between the two ends. The CDR3 length is 15 residues. Germline CDR1 and CDR2: KGHSH and LQKENI.

The J gene is TRBJ2-3, the V gene TRBV5-6; perhaps TRBD2 as D (5 bases). Trimming stripped 2 bases from V and 2 bases from J, with 9 bases between. The CDR3 runs to 14 residues. From germline, CDR1 is SGHDT and CDR2 YYEEEE. This chain's CDR3 is CASSFAGVTDTQYF. CDR3 bases: TGTGCCAGCAGCTTCGCCGGGGTCACAGATACGCAGTATTTT.

This clone was counted a few times. This chain links TRBV11-2 with TRBJ2-1; tentatively, D is TRBD2 (7 bases). V lost 4 bases and J lost 7, with 23 bases in between. The CDR3 sequence is 17 residues long. In germline, CDR1 is SGHAT, CDR2 FQNNGV. The CDR3 spells CASSSLGRGPFRNEQFF. CDR3 sequence (DNA): TGTGCCAGCAGCTCTCTAGGGCGGGGGCCCTTTAGAAATGAGCAGTTCTTC.

This sequence joins TRBV3-1 (or the pseudogene TRBV3-2) and TRBJ2-3; 9 bases are a match to TRBD2. Trimming took 4 bases from V and 4 from J; bases not matched to a gene: 6. The CDR3 contains 15 residues. Germline values: CDR1 LGHDT, CDR2 YNNKEL (reference sequence). This CDR3 is CASSPRTSDSDTQYF. Here the CDR3 DNA reads TGTGCCAGCAGCCCTAGGACTAGCGACTCAGATACGCAGTATTTT.

The V call is TRBV4-2, the J call TRBJ1-3; D is possibly TRBD1 (5 bases). V was clipped by 1 base and J by 2 bases, with 6 bases between them. Germline-derived CDR1 and CDR2 are LGHNA and YNFKEQ. The CDR3 sequence is 14 residues long. The CDR3 sequence: CASSQGTTGNTIYF. The CDR3 DNA reads TGTGCCAGCAGCCAAGGGACAACTGGAAACACCATATATTTT.

The chain carries TRBV5-6 and TRBJ1-4; no definite D call. V shed 0 bases and J shed 0 bases, with 9 bases lying between them. CDR3 length: 16 residues. Germline lookup yields CDR1 SGHDT and CDR2 YYEEEE. The CDR3: CASSLVGSATNEKLFF. DNA for the CDR3: TGTGCCAGCAGCTTGGTGGGCTCTGCAACTAATGAAAAACTGTTTTTT.

This chain's CDR3 is CASSLGSTYANYGYTF. Written as DNA, the CDR3 is TGTGCCAGCAGCTTAGGTTCGACATACGCTAACTATGGCTACACCTTC. The rearrangement joins TRBV11-2 to TRBJ1-2; D ambiguous. Trimming pared 1 base from V and 0 bases from J, leaving 12 bases between. CDR3 length: 16 residues. Germline lookup yields CDR1 SGHAT and CDR2 FQNNGV. Based on the CDR3 plus reference TRBV11-2 and TRBJ1-2, the full variable domain is EAGVAQSPRYKIIEKRQSVAFWCNPISGHATLYWYQQILGQGPKLLIQFQNNGVVDDSQLPKDRFSAERLKGVDSTLKIQPAKLEDSAVYLCASSLGSTYANYGYTFGSGTRLTVV.

The chain recombines TRBV9 with TRBJ2-1; 10 positions match TRBD2. V was clipped by 3 bases and J by 4 bases; unmatched bases: 7. CDR1 SGDLS and CDR2 YYNGEE come from the germline V gene. The CDR3 spans 16 residues. CDR3 amino acids: CASSASGLATYNEQFF. The CDR3 nucleotides read TGTGCCAGCAGCGCGTCGGGACTAGCGACATACAATGAGCAGTTCTTC.

V and J are TRBV19 and TRBJ2-2; D ambiguous. The V end lost 3 bases, the J end lost 5 bases, and 7 bases lay between the germline ends. Per germline, CDR1 LNHDA and CDR2 SQIVND (reference sequence). This CDR3 comprises 13 residues. The CDR3 DNA reads as TGTGCCAGTAGTATTGGTCGGACCGGGGAGCTGTTTTTT. It translates to CASSIGRTGELFF.

The chain is built from TRBV5-1 and TRBJ2-3; 10 bases align to TRBD2. This CDR3 is built from 16 residues. V lost 4 bases, J lost 3 bases, and 8 bases stayed unmatched. Germline lookup yields CDR1 SGHRS and CDR2 YFSETQ. CDR3 protein: CASSPLAGGRTDTQYF. DNA of the CDR3: TGCGCCAGCAGCCCTTTAGCGGGGGGTAGAACAGATACGCAGTATTTT.